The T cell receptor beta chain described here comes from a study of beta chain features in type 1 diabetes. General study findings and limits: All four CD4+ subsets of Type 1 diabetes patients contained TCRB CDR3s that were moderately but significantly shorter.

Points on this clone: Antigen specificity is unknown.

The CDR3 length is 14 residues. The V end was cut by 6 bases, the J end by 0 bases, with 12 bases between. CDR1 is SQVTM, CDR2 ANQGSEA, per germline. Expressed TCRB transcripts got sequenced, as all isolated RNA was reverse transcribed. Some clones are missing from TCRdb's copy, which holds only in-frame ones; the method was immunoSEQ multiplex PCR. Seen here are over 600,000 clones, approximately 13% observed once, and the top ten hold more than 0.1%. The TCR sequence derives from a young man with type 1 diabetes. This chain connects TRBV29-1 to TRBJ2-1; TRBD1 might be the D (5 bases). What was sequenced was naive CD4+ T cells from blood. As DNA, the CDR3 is TGCAGCGTCGACAGCAAAAGCTCCTACAATGAGCAGTTCTTC. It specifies CSVDSKSSYNEQFF.